Listed here are 27 T cell receptor beta chains from one sample, sequenced in a study of blood T cell repertoires in COVID-19. Using immunoSEQ multiplex PCR, the repertoire was profiled, and TCRdb retains in-frame clones only, with some absent. The sample carries 200,000 to 250,000 clones, about 82% recorded once. The specimen sequenced was PBMCs or T cells enriched from blood (not recorded which). The receptors here all came from a woman between 45 and 65 years old who had recovered from COVID-19.

The V gene is TRBV5-6, the J gene TRBJ1-6, with 9 bases aligning to TRBD1. The trim removed 0 bases at V and 7 bases at J, leaving 2 bases unmatched. Looked up from germline, CDR1 is SGHDT and CDR2 is YYEEEE. The CDR3 runs 15 residues. CDR3 in amino acids: CASSLEGQGNSPLHF. CDR3 sequence (DNA): TGTGCCAGCAGCTTGGAGGGACAGGGAAATTCACCCCTCCACTTT.

The V gene is TRBV28, the J gene TRBJ1-1, with 10 bases that match TRBD1. V shed 7 bases and J 1 base; nucleotides not matched to a gene: 12. The length of the CDR3 is 17 residues. Germline V lookup: CDR1 MDHEN, CDR2 SYDVKM. DNA of the CDR3: TGTGCCAGCACTCCTTCCGGGACAGGGGTACGGAACACTGAAGCTTTCTTT. Its protein is CASTPSGTGVRNTEAFF.

The chain couples TRBV4-2 to TRBJ1-5; perhaps TRBD1 as D (5 bases). Per germline, CDR1 LGHNA and CDR2 YNFKEQ. V lost 0 bases, J lost 1 base, and 7 bases lay in between. The CDR3 extends over 15 amino acids. CDR3 coding DNA: TGTGCCAGCAGCCAAGATTCAGGGAGCAATCAGCCCCAGCATTTT. This encodes CASSQDSGSNQPQHF.

The chain carries TRBV18 and TRBJ2-3; 8 bases line up with TRBD2. The CDR3 extends over 15 amino acids. Losses at the gene ends were 3 bases for V and 4 bases for J; bases not matched to a gene: 6. Germline CDR1 and CDR2: KGHSH and LQKENI. The CDR3 loop reads CASSPTGTRSDTQYF. The DNA of the CDR3 is TGTGCCAGCTCACCCACCGGGACTAGGTCAGATACGCAGTATTTT. The variable domain in full, with the rest retrieved from reference TRBV18 and TRBJ2-3, is NAGVMQNPRHLVRRRGQEARLRCSPMKGHSHVYWYRQLPEEGLKFMVYLQKENIIDESGMPKERFSAEFPKEGPSILRIQQVVRGDSAAYFCASSPTGTRSDTQYFGPGTRLTVL.

The rearrangement links TRBV27 to TRBJ1-6, with D tentatively TRBD1 (5 bases). Looked up from germline, CDR1 is MNHEY and CDR2 is SMNVEV (reference sequence). Trimming took 6 bases from V and 8 from J, leaving 26 bases between them. The CDR3 runs 18 residues. The DNA for the CDR3 is TGTGCCAGCAGCCCGGACGACAGTTTCTCTTTACGGGATTCACCCCTCCACTTT. As protein: CASSPDDSFSLRDSPLHF.

The chain combines TRBV18 with TRBJ1-1, with 7 bases identical to TRBD1. Trimming took 5 bases from V and 3 from J; bases not matched to a gene: 3. The CDR3 length is 13 residues. CDR1 KGHSH and CDR2 LQKENI come from the germline V gene. As DNA, the CDR3 is TGTGCCAGCTCAACAGGGGTTGACACTGAAGCTTTCTTT. Amino acid sequence: CASSTGVDTEAFF.

The chain recombines TRBV29-1 with TRBJ2-7, with D maybe TRBD2 (6 bases). Germline V gene data show CDR1 as SQVTM and CDR2 as ANQGSEA. CDR3 size: 14 residues. V was clipped by 4 bases and J by 0 bases, with 13 bases between them. The CDR3 is CSVGSGLSSYEQYF. The CDR3 nucleotides are TGCAGCGTTGGCAGCGGGCTCAGCTCCTACGAGCAGTACTTC.

This clone occurred once. This chain's CDR3 is CASSTTGKSYGYTF. The CDR3 nucleotides are TGTGCCAGTAGTACAACAGGAAAATCCTATGGCTACACCTTC. This chain connects TRBV19 to TRBJ1-2, with TRBD1 as a possible D gene (5 bases). Germline values: CDR1 LNHDA, CDR2 SQIVND (reference sequence). The CDR3 totals 14 residues. V lost 4 bases to trimming and J lost 4 bases, with 13 bases between them.

This rearrangement joins TRBV18 to TRBJ1-2; TRBD1 matches at 9 bases. Trimming at V came to 5 bases and at J to 6 bases, leaving 4 bases not matched to a gene. The CDR3 runs 13 residues. The germline gives CDR1 KGHSH, CDR2 LQKENI. CDR3 protein: CASSSGTGNGYTF. CDR3 sequence (DNA): TGTGCCAGCTCATCCGGGACAGGGAATGGCTACACCTTC.

This chain joins TRBV2 and TRBJ2-7; 7 bases are a match to TRBD2. The CDR3 loop spans 13 amino acids. Germline V gene sequence: CDR1 SNHLY, CDR2 FYNNEI. Trimming at V came to 11 bases and at J to 5 bases, leaving 12 bases not matched to a gene. The CDR3 nucleotides are TGTGCCGGTCGATGGAGCGGGACTAACGAGCAGTACTTC. Residues: CAGRWSGTNEQYF.

The rearrangement links TRBV9 to TRBJ2-3; 10 nucleotides agree with TRBD2. The CDR3 runs to 18 residues. Germline CDR1 reads SGDLS; CDR2 reads YYNGEE. V lost 3 bases to trimming and J lost 0 bases; unmatched junction nucleotides: 10. DNA of the CDR3: TGTGCCAGCAGCGAGGCCCCGGGAGCGGGGGGGAGCACAGATACGCAGTATTTT. It yields the protein CASSEAPGAGGSTDTQYF. Using reference TRBV9 and TRBJ2-3 for the parts outside the CDR3, the full variable domain is DSGVTQTPKHLITATGQRVTLRCSPRSGDLSVYWYQQSLDQGLQFLIQYYNGEERAKGNILERFSAQQFPDLHSELNLSSLELGDSALYFCASSEAPGAGGSTDTQYFGPGTRLTVL.

This sequence joins TRBV15 and TRBJ1-3; D ambiguous. Trimming cost V 3 bases and J 5 bases, with 20 bases left between them. This CDR3 contains 17 residues. CDR1 is LNHNV, CDR2 YYDKDF, per germline (reference sequence). This CDR3 is CATSSGTVSLKRNTIYF. CDR3 DNA: TGTGCCACCAGCAGTGGAACAGTTTCTCTCAAAAGAAACACCATATATTTT.

The J gene is TRBJ2-2, the V gene TRBV9; weak D call: TRBD1 (6 bases). The CDR3 totals 15 residues. V was cut by 4 bases and J by 0 bases, with 10 bases left in between. Germline CDR1 reads SGDLS; CDR2 reads YYNGEE. The CDR3 coding sequence is TGTGCCAGCAGCCTACAGGGCCCGAACACCGGGGAGCTGTTTTTT. Its translation: CASSLQGPNTGELFF.

This rearrangement joins TRBV10-3 to TRBJ2-1; D is possibly TRBD2 (5 bases). The CDR3 is 13 amino acids. V was shortened by 8 bases and J by 6 bases, with 14 bases between the two germline ends. Germline lookup yields CDR1 ENHRY and CDR2 SYGVKD. For the CDR3, the DNA is TGTGCCATCCGGGATCCAATTTCCAATGAGCAGTTCTTC. Its translation is CAIRDPISNEQFF.

This sequence joins TRBV28 and TRBJ1-4; 7 positions agree with TRBD1. The CDR3 spans 14 residues. Germline V lookup: CDR1 MDHEN, CDR2 SYDVKM. After removal of 5 bases from V and 1 base from J, the junction contained 1 base not matched to a gene. CDR3 in DNA: TGTGCCAGCAGTCGACAGGGAACTAATGAAAAACTGTTTTTT. As protein: CASSRQGTNEKLFF.

The chain combines TRBV19 with TRBJ1-5, with D unclear. This CDR3 is 16 amino acids long. V lost 1 base and J lost 1, with 11 bases in between. Per the germline V gene, CDR1 is LNHDA and CDR2 is SQIVND (reference sequence). Here the CDR3 DNA reads TGTGCCAGTAGTATAGGAGGCAGGAGGAGCAATCAGCCCCAGCATTTT. Its protein product is CASSIGGRRSNQPQHF.

The V and J genes are TRBV15 and TRBJ2-5; D might be TRBD2 (5 bases). V was pared by 6 bases and J by 4 bases, with 15 bases between. Germline V gene data show CDR1 as LNHNV and CDR2 as YYDKDF (reference sequence). CDR3 length: 14 residues. CDR3 coding DNA: TGTGCCACCAGAGGTCCGGCGGCGGGAGAGACCCAGTACTTC. Protein product: CATRGPAAGETQYF. The full variable domain, completed using reference TRBV15 and TRBJ2-5, is DAMVIQNPRYQVTQFGKPVTLSCSQTLNHNVMYWYQQKSSQAPKLLFHYYDKDFNNEADTPDNFQSRRPNTSFCFLDIRSPGLGDTAMYLCATRGPAAGETQYFGPGTRLLVL.

The chain combines TRBV7-9 with TRBJ1-1; 12 nucleotides align to TRBD1. The CDR3 runs to 18 residues. CDR1 is SEHNR, CDR2 FQNEAQ, per germline (reference sequence). V gave up 5 bases and J gave up 4 bases; unmatched junction bases: 14. CDR3 amino acids: CASSPLSGTGGGGTEAFF. In DNA form, the CDR3 reads TGTGCCAGCAGCCCCCTTTCCGGGACAGGGGGCGGTGGCACTGAAGCTTTCTTT. Variable domain in full (rest from reference TRBV7-9 and TRBJ1-1): DTGVSQNPRHKITKRGQNVTFRCDPISEHNRLYWYRQTLGQGPEFLTYFQNEAQLEKSRLLSDRFSAERPKGSFSTLEIQRTEQGDSAMYLCASSPLSGTGGGGTEAFFGQGTRLTVV.

This clone has just one count. The chain is built from TRBV11-3 and TRBJ2-4, with a weak D call TRBD2 (5 bases). V lost 7 bases and J lost 8, with 18 bases in between. The CDR3 sequence is 14 residues long. Germline CDR1 and CDR2: SGHNT and YENEEA. The CDR3 bases are TGTGCCAGCACCAGGCCGGGAAGTAAGGACATTCAGTACTTC. Protein product: CASTRPGSKDIQYF. Based on the CDR3 plus reference TRBV11-3 and TRBJ2-4, the full variable domain is EAGVVQSPRYKIIEKKQPVAFWCNPISGHNTLYWYLQNLGQGPELLIRYENEEAVDDSQLPKDRFSAERLKGVDSTLKIQPAELGDSAVYLCASTRPGSKDIQYFGAGTRLSVL.

The V gene is TRBV7-2, the J gene TRBJ2-1; D remains ambiguous. Germline V gene data show CDR1 as SGHTA and CDR2 as FQGNSA. Trimming cost V 1 base and J 9 bases, with 13 bases left between them. The CDR3 runs 14 residues. The CDR3 DNA sequence: TGTGCCAGCAGCTTAGTTGGTAGCCTTGGTGAGCAGTTCTTC. This codes for CASSLVGSLGEQFF.

This clone was recorded only once. This same CDR3 is encoded by further DNA sequences in the sample. The V call is TRBV7-2, the J call TRBJ1-4, with 7 bases lining up with TRBD1. The CDR3 extends over 14 amino acids. The germline V gene has CDR1 SGHTA and CDR2 FQGNSA. After removal of 5 bases from V and 5 bases from J, the junction contained 5 bases not matched to a gene. The CDR3 loop is CASSRDRGNEKLFF. Written as DNA, the CDR3 is TGTGCCAGCAGCCGGGACAGAGGAAATGAAAAACTGTTTTTT.

The rearrangement links TRBV30 to TRBJ2-7; possible D gene TRBD1, 6 bases. Germline CDR1 GTSNPN, CDR2 SVGIG (reference sequence). The CDR3 totals 16 residues. Trimming pared 2 bases from V and 4 bases from J, leaving 21 bases between. CDR3 bases: TGTGCCTGGAGTTCTGTGGGGGCCAGCTGGAAGTACGAGCAGTACTTC. This sequence encodes CAWSSVGASWKYEQYF.

This chain links TRBV7-2 with TRBJ2-1; 10 nucleotides agree with TRBD2. From germline, CDR1 is SGHTA and CDR2 FQGNSA. There are 16 residues in the CDR3. J gave up 8 bases and V 1 base, and 8 bases lay outside the gene matches. In nucleotides, the CDR3 is TGTGCCAGCAGCTTAGGGGGACTAGCGAGTAGGGATGAGCAGTTCTTC. Translating gives CASSLGGLASRDEQFF.

The chain recombines TRBV6-2 or TRBV6-3 with TRBJ1-2; TRBD1 matches at 9 bases. The CDR3 sequence is 14 residues long. V lost 6 bases to trimming and J lost 8 bases; unmatched junction nucleotides: 10. CDR1 is MNHEY and CDR2 is SVGEGT in the germline V gene. CDR3 DNA sequence: TGTGCCAGCAGCTCCTCCGGGACAGGGTGGGGCTACACCTTC. It translates to CASSSSGTGWGYTF.

This chain joins TRBV27 and TRBJ1-1, with a weak D call TRBD1 (6 bases). This CDR3 has 16 amino acids. Germline CDR1 is MNHEY and CDR2 is SMNVEV (reference sequence). Trimming removed 4 bases at V and 1 base at J, with 16 bases between. Here the CDR3 reads CASSSPNRVTNTEAFF. The CDR3 DNA sequence: TGTGCCAGCAGTTCCCCAAACAGGGTAACGAACACTGAAGCTTTCTTT.

The chain uses TRBV9 and TRBJ1-1; TRBD1 agrees at 7 bases. The CDR3 covers 16 residues. In germline, CDR1 is SGDLS, CDR2 YYNGEE. Germline trimming cut 1 base from V and 2 bases from J; bases unmatched to any gene: 8. The CDR3: CASSVLTGQGNTEAFF. CDR3 in DNA: TGTGCCAGCAGCGTATTGACAGGGCAGGGAAACACTGAAGCTTTCTTT.

The chain uses TRBV4-2 and TRBJ2-7; 8 nucleotides agree with TRBD2. Germline trimming cut 0 bases from V and 7 bases from J; bases unmatched to any gene: 11. This CDR3 is built from 16 residues. Germline CDR1 LGHNA, CDR2 YNFKEQ. CDR3 amino acids: CASSQDYTAGGREQYF. Here the CDR3 DNA reads TGTGCCAGCAGCCAAGATTATACGGCGGGAGGTAGGGAGCAGTACTTC.